This T cell receptor (beta chain) came from a study of T cell responses to AZD1222 COVID-19 vaccine. Sequenced by immunoSEQ multiplex PCR; TCRdb stores in-frame clones only, minus some. The sample shows 150,000 or so clones, approximately 93% of them seen only once. The CDR3 sequence is 13 residues long. Trimming removed 1 base from V and 6 bases from J, with 10 bases in between. Germline assignment: CDR1 LNHNV and CDR2 YYDKDF (reference sequence). This chain connects TRBV15 to TRBJ2-7, with D possibly TRBD2 on 5 matching bases. The TCR sequence derives from an adult who received the AZD1222 COVID-19 vaccine. Sequenced here: peripheral blood, sampled 28 days after the second AZD1222 dose. CDR3 nucleotides: TGTGCCACCAGCAGAGTCCCGGGGATCGAGCAGTACTTC. It encodes CATSRVPGIEQYF.